Following are 19 T cell receptor beta chains from one sample sequenced in a study of monozygotic twins with inflammatory bowel disease. TCRdb derives one entry per CDR3 protein from the 5' RACE reads, leaving out DNA. With approximately 150,000 distinct CDR3 sequences in the sample, the ten largest clones hold 2.4%. The material sequenced was blood. These receptors all come from a human donor with ulcerative colitis or Crohn's disease, or a healthy co-twin of an affected twin (not recorded which).

V and J are TRBV7-9 and TRBJ2-3; TCRdb proposes TRBD2, but this gene call is untestable without DNA. This CDR3 comprises 17 residues. Germline V lookup: CDR1 SEHNR, CDR2 FQNEAQ (reference sequence). The CDR3 protein is CASSLGWIAGATDTQYF.

This chain uses TRBV7-6 with TRBJ2-4. The CDR3 totals 13 residues. Germline CDR1 reads SGHVS; CDR2 reads FNYEAQ. CDR3 residues: CASSLSPKNIQYF. Together with reference TRBV7-6 and TRBJ2-4, the CDR3 gives the full variable domain: GAGVSQSPRYKVTKRGQDVALRCDPISGHVSLYWYRQALGQGPEFLTYFNYEAQQDKSGLPNDRFSAERPEGSISTLTIQRTEQRDSAMYRCASSLSPKNIQYFGAGTRLSVL.

The chain joins TRBV3-1 to TRBJ2-1; the TRBD1 assignment by TCRdb is unverifiable without DNA. Germline V gene sequence: CDR1 LGHDT, CDR2 YNNKEL (reference sequence). The CDR3 is made up of 18 amino acids. CDR3: CASSQDKGAGASYNEQFF.

V gene TRBV27 combines with J gene TRBJ1-1; the D call of TRBD1 rests on TCRdb alone, since no DNA is present to check it. The V gene's germline CDR1 is MNHEY and CDR2 SMNVEV (reference sequence). This CDR3 has 16 residues. CDR3 amino acids: CASSTDRRGLFTEAFF.

This chain joins TRBV7-6 and TRBJ2-3; lacking DNA, the TRBD2 call made by TCRdb goes unchecked. Germline assignment: CDR1 SGHVS and CDR2 FNYEAQ. The CDR3 length is 18 residues. CDR3 in amino acids: CASSSRHRTSGETDTQYF.

The J gene is TRBJ1-5, the V gene TRBV20-1; TCRdb returns TRBD1, unconfirmable since there is no DNA. Per germline, CDR1 DFQATT and CDR2 SNEGSKA (reference sequence). This CDR3 is 13 amino acids long. The CDR3 loop reads CSATPPGNQPQHF.

V gene TRBV6-1 combines with J gene TRBJ1-1; the TRBD1 assignment by TCRdb is unverifiable without DNA. Germline-derived CDR1 and CDR2 are MNHNS and SASEGT. This CDR3 has 13 amino acids. CDR3 in amino acids: CASVHRGAAEAFF.

CDR3 sequence: CASSFRGRGADTQYF. The V call is TRBV28, the J call TRBJ2-3; TCRdb outputs TRBD1, but without DNA this stays unchecked. Germline loops: CDR1 MDHEN, CDR2 SYDVKM. The CDR3 is 15 amino acids.

The CDR3 sequence is CASSLAPGTGGNTIYF. V usage is TRBV12-3 or TRBV12-4 and J usage is TRBJ1-3; as DNA is missing, the TRBD1 call by TCRdb cannot be tested. The CDR3 runs to 16 residues.

The CDR3 spells CASGPGGARDEQFF. This rearrangement joins TRBV3-1 to TRBJ2-1; TCRdb selects TRBD2, and the lack of DNA leaves this call unchecked. The CDR3 runs to 14 residues. Germline-derived CDR1 and CDR2 are LGHDT and YNNKEL (reference sequence).

This sequence joins TRBV18 and TRBJ2-4. There are 16 residues in the CDR3. Germline CDR1 KGHSH, CDR2 LQKENI. The chain's CDR3 is CASSPRTGNPKNIQYF.

The gene calls are TRBV5-1 and TRBJ2-7; the D gene TCRdb calls, TRBD2, cannot be checked with no DNA. The germline V gene has CDR1 SGHRS and CDR2 YFSETQ. The CDR3 extends over 14 amino acids. Here the CDR3 reads CASSLDNGPYEQYF.

The chain uses TRBV4-1 and TRBJ2-2; no DNA is available, so the TRBD1 call from TCRdb remains unchecked. CDR1 is MGHRA and CDR2 is YSYEKL in the germline V gene. The length of the CDR3 is 17 residues. The CDR3: CASSQDEAGQGAGELFF.

V gene TRBV15 combines with J gene TRBJ1-4; the TCRdb call, TRBD1, lacks DNA for checking. Germline V gene lookup returns CDR1 LNHNV and CDR2 YYDKDF (reference sequence). The CDR3 contains 17 residues. Here the CDR3 reads CATSRDFPGQGIEKLFF.

The chain employs TRBV28 and TRBJ1-3; TCRdb names TRBD1, which stays unverified in the absence of DNA. CDR3 length: 14 residues. Germline V gene sequence: CDR1 MDHEN, CDR2 SYDVKM. The CDR3 spells CASNSRTGGNTIYF.

This chain connects TRBV4-1 to TRBJ2-1. This CDR3 spans 17 amino acids. CDR1 and CDR2 from the germline V gene are MGHRA and YSYEKL. CDR3 residues: CASSQDPGESSYNEQFF.

The chain is built from TRBV24-1 and TRBJ2-2; with no DNA, the TCRdb D assignment of TRBD2 cannot be verified. CDR1 and CDR2 (germline): KGHDR, SFDVKD. This CDR3 has 19 residues. CDR3 residues: CATSDLPAATRTNTGELFF.

The chain carries TRBV4-1 and TRBJ1-6. The germline CDR1 and CDR2 sequences are MGHRA and YSYEKL. This CDR3 is built from 14 residues. The CDR3 loop reads CASSQGEDGSPLHF.

The chain recombines TRBV18 with TRBJ2-1; as DNA is missing, the TRBD2 call by TCRdb cannot be tested. Germline-derived CDR1 and CDR2 are KGHSH and LQKENI. This CDR3 region has 16 residues. The CDR3 spells CASSPAGLAGLNEQFF.